This T cell receptor beta chain was sequenced for a study of CD8+ T cells in alopecia areata. Study-level results: Scalp samples also contribute reads from the resident alphabeta T cells found in normal skin. Lesional scalp displayed greater clonality than normal scalp, most notably in alopecia totalis/universalis.

Patients with alopecia areata provided lesional scalp punch biopsies as well as peripheral blood. The researchers isolated CD4+ and CD8+ T cells from PBMCs by sorting. Trimming shortened V by 5 bases and J by 1 base, and 9 bases separated the two germline ends. This CDR3 contains 14 residues. Germline values: CDR1 MNHEY, CDR2 SMNVEV (reference sequence). Points on this clone: Its target is unknown.

RNA, once extracted, was reverse transcribed into cDNA for use as the sequencing template. Clones were sequenced by immunoSEQ multiplex PCR, and TCRdb holds only the in-frame ones, with some missing. This sample yields approximately 120,000 clones, of which around 50% are seen a single time; roughly a tenth belongs to the top ten. Sequenced sample: NKG2D-low CD8+ T cells sorted from blood. The chain couples TRBV27 to TRBJ2-1; D is perhaps TRBD2 (5 bases). The sequence was obtained from a human donor with alopecia areata. The CDR3, as DNA: TGTGCCAGCAGTCCCCGGAGGTCCTACAATGAGCAGTTCTTC. It encodes CASSPRRSYNEQFF.